This TCR beta chain appears in the sequencing data of a study of T-cell reconstitution after alpha-beta-depleted transplantation in children. Molecular barcoding with unique molecular identifiers was used for the TCRbeta library. TCRdb fed the PCR reads into MiXCR, producing one record per CDR3 protein. Altogether 550,000 to 600,000 distinct CDR3 sequences are present, roughly 24% being singletons, with the ten largest covering roughly an eighth. Looked up from germline, CDR1 is DFQATT and CDR2 is SNEGSKA (reference sequence). Trimming removed 8 bases from V and 1 base from J; junction bases left unmatched: 9. The CDR3 length is 15 residues. Whole-study findings and limits: At one year after transplant, newly produced T cells mostly accounted for T-cell counts and diversity. Expanded clones from the graft, numbering several hundred, reportedly supplied alpha-beta T cells about two months after transplant.

Points on this clonotype: The antigen remains unidentified.

The J gene is TRBJ2-2, the V gene TRBV20-1, with 8 bases aligning to TRBD1. The sample was PBMCs, mostly from graft donor cells, taken 360 days after TCRalphabeta/CD19-depleted stem cell transplant. The TCR sequence derives from a boy less than two years old who had a stem cell transplant for acute myeloid leukemia, so the T cells may come from the graft donor. The CDR3 is CSSLAGTGNTGELFF. CDR3 sequence (DNA): TGCAGTTCCTTGGCCGGGACAGGGAACACCGGGGAGCTGTTTTTT.